Below, 17 T cell receptor beta chains from the same sample are listed, as sequenced in a study of T cell responses to AZD1222 COVID-19 vaccine. Libraries were prepared by immunoSEQ multiplex PCR; TCRdb keeps only in-frame clonotypes and omits some of them. The sample contains approximately 80,000 clones, over 80% of which appear only once. The material sequenced was peripheral blood, taken on day 0 of AZD1222 vaccination. These receptors all come from an adult in good health.

The genes are TRBV10-3 and TRBJ1-1, with TRBD1 as a possible D gene (6 bases). The CDR3 consists of 15 residues. Germline V gives CDR1 ENHRY, CDR2 SYGVKD. The ends were cut back, 7 bases at V and 1 base at J, with 16 bases in the middle. The CDR3, as DNA: TGTGCCATCACCCCAGGGAGGGGGAAGAACACTGAAGCTTTCTTT. Its protein product is CAITPGRGKNTEAFF.

This clone was seen only once. This chain connects TRBV4-3 to TRBJ1-5; 7 nucleotides match TRBD1. Trimming at V came to 0 bases and at J to 0 bases, leaving 8 bases not matched to a gene. There are 18 residues in the CDR3. Germline assignment: CDR1 LGHNA and CDR2 YSLEER. DNA of the CDR3: TGCGCCAGCAGCCAAGAACCCCCCAGGGGGAATAGCAATCAGCCCCAGCATTTT. Its translation is CASSQEPPRGNSNQPQHF.

This rearrangement joins TRBV5-5 to TRBJ1-2, with D uncertain. Trimming stripped 5 bases from V and 0 bases from J, with 14 bases between. The CDR3 runs 15 residues. CDR1 SGHKS and CDR2 YYEKEE come from the germline V gene (reference sequence). CDR3 sequence (DNA): TGTGCCAGCAGACTTGTCCGGGCGACTAACTATGGCTACACCTTC. This translates into CASRLVRATNYGYTF.

The chain links TRBV30 to TRBJ1-5; TRBD1 aligns across 11 bases. This CDR3 region has 14 residues. V lost 1 base to trimming and J lost 11 bases; unmatched junction nucleotides: 7. Germline CDR1 and CDR2: GTSNPN and SVGIG (reference sequence). The CDR3 nucleotides are TGTGCCTGGAGTGGGACAGGGGGCGAGGAGGCCCAGCATTTT. This translates into CAWSGTGGEEAQHF.

The CDR3 DNA is TGCAGTGCTAGATCCAGACAGGGCCAGCATTTT. It encodes CSARSRQGQHF. The rearrangement uses TRBV20-1 and TRBJ1-5; TRBD1 matches at 7 bases. Germline-derived CDR1 and CDR2 are DFQATT and SNEGSKA (reference sequence). V lost 2 bases to trimming and J lost 12 bases; unmatched junction nucleotides: 4. The CDR3 spans 11 residues.

This clone was seen more than once but under ten times. The chain carries TRBV2 and TRBJ1-1; 9 bases match TRBD1. V was clipped by 6 bases and J by 11 bases; unmatched bases: 13. The germline CDR1 and CDR2 sequences are SNHLY and FYNNEI. The length of the CDR3 is 14 residues. The CDR3 DNA reads TGTGCCAGCAGGAAGGTAAAGAGGACAGGGGCGGCTTTCTTT. Translating gives CASRKVKRTGAAFF.

CDR3 DNA sequence: TGTGCCAGCAGCCCTGGAGGATACGAGCAGTACTTC. It specifies CASSPGGYEQYF. V is TRBV7-9 and J is TRBJ2-7; weak D call: TRBD2 (5 bases). The ends were cut back, 5 bases at V and 4 bases at J, with 9 bases in the middle. Germline CDR1 SEHNR, CDR2 FQNEAQ (reference sequence). The CDR3 sequence is 12 residues long. Supplemented by reference TRBV7-9 and TRBJ2-7, the full variable domain reads DTGVSQNPRHKITKRGQNVTFRCDPISEHNRLYWYRQTLGQGPEFLTYFQNEAQLEKSRLLSDRFSAERPKGSFSTLEIQRTEQGDSAMYLCASSPGGYEQYFGPGTRLTVT.

The V call is TRBV2, the J call TRBJ1-1; possibly TRBD1 for D (5 bases). Germline-derived CDR1 and CDR2 are SNHLY and FYNNEI. The ends were cut back, 4 bases at V and 5 bases at J, with 23 bases in the middle. The CDR3 runs 17 residues. CDR3 coding DNA: TGTGCCAGCAGTGTATTGAGGGACTCCTCCGGGTCTACTGAAGCTTTCTTT. It is translated as CASSVLRDSSGSTEAFF.

This clone was detected only a few times. This sequence joins TRBV11-2 and TRBJ1-1; D remains ambiguous. CDR3 size: 12 residues. The V end was cut by 2 bases, the J end by 5 bases, with 6 bases between. CDR1 is SGHAT, CDR2 FQNNGV, per germline. The CDR3 region is CASSLTQTEAFF. CDR3 nucleotides: TGTGCCAGCAGCTTAACACAGACTGAAGCTTTCTTT.

The rearrangement links TRBV11-2 to TRBJ2-6, with D uncertain. V was trimmed by 5 bases and J by 3 bases, leaving 11 bases between them. Germline V gene sequence: CDR1 SGHAT, CDR2 FQNNGV. This CDR3 region has 15 residues. Here the CDR3 DNA reads TGTGCCAGCAGCGATGGTTCTTTTGGGGCCAACGTCCTGACTTTC. Protein: CASSDGSFGANVLTF.

V gene TRBV10-3 combines with J gene TRBJ2-5; D remains ambiguous. The CDR3 extends over 14 amino acids. Germline assignment: CDR1 ENHRY and CDR2 SYGVKD. Between the trimmed V and J ends, which lost 0 bases and 1 base, there was a span of 6 bases. This CDR3 reads CAISESPGQETQYF. DNA of the CDR3: TGTGCCATCAGTGAGTCTCCGGGCCAAGAGACCCAGTACTTC.

The rearrangement joins TRBV7-9 to TRBJ1-1, with D perhaps matching TRBD1 (5 bases). Germline loops: CDR1 SEHNR, CDR2 FQNEAQ (reference sequence). This CDR3 contains 14 residues. Trimming stripped 4 bases from V and 2 bases from J, with 11 bases between. The CDR3 reads CASSSGRGNTEAFF. The DNA of the CDR3 is TGTGCCAGCAGCTCGGGGAGGGGCAACACTGAAGCTTTCTTT.

In nucleotides, the CDR3 is TGTGCCACCAGAGCACAACAGGGGCCCAATGAGCAGTTCTTC. Its protein product is CATRAQQGPNEQFF. V is TRBV15 and J is TRBJ2-1; 7 bases line up with TRBD1. The CDR3 sequence is 14 residues long. The V and J ends lost 6 bases and 6 bases, in that order; junction bases with no gene match: 8. Germline V gene lookup returns CDR1 LNHNV and CDR2 YYDKDF (reference sequence).

This chain links TRBV6-1 with TRBJ1-4, with D unclear. Looked up from germline, CDR1 is MNHNS and CDR2 is SASEGT. The CDR3 is made up of 16 amino acids. Trimming stripped 4 bases from V and 5 bases from J, with 17 bases between. The CDR3 DNA sequence: TGTGCCAGCAGTGTCCGACCCGGGGTCATAAATGAAAAACTGTTTTTT. Its translation is CASSVRPGVINEKLFF.

In this sample, this clone turned up once. The J gene is TRBJ2-3, the V gene TRBV6-5, with 7 nucleotides matching TRBD1. V shed 7 bases, J shed 5 bases, and the junction held 3 bases outside the gene matches. Germline CDR1 MNHEY, CDR2 SVGAGI. The CDR3 length is 12 residues. The CDR3 spells CASIGQVDTQYF. For the CDR3, the DNA is TGTGCCAGCATTGGACAGGTAGATACGCAGTATTTT.

The V and J genes are TRBV5-8 and TRBJ1-5; D is unresolved. Germline V gives CDR1 SGHTS, CDR2 YDEGEE. The CDR3 is made up of 16 amino acids. Trimming removed 4 bases at V and 2 bases at J, with 16 bases between. CDR3 residues: CASSLGGNWGNQPQHF. The DNA of the CDR3 is TGTGCCAGCAGCCTAGGAGGTAATTGGGGCAATCAGCCCCAGCATTTT. Together with reference TRBV5-8 and TRBJ1-5, the CDR3 gives the full variable domain: EAGVTQSPTHLIKTRGQQATLRCSPISGHTSVYWYQQALGLGLQFLLWYDEGEERNRGNFPPRFSGRQFPNYSSELNVNALELEDSALYLCASSLGGNWGNQPQHFGDGTRLSIL.

The chain is built from TRBV18 and TRBJ1-1; D not certain. This CDR3 spans 13 amino acids. Trimming stripped 9 bases from V and 0 bases from J, with 11 bases between. From germline, CDR1 is KGHSH and CDR2 LQKENI. The CDR3, as DNA: TGTGCCAGTGAGCTGGTGTTGAACACTGAAGCTTTCTTT. It codes for CASELVLNTEAFF.